Listed below are T cell receptor beta chains from one sample, sequenced in a study of T-cell memory formation after mild COVID-19. TCRdb used MiXCR to reprocess the 5' RACE reads, holding one entry per CDR3 protein. This table holds 500,000 to 550,000 distinct CDR3 sequences, 20% found once. The sequenced sample consisted of PBMCs or a T cell subset sorted from them (not recorded which). These receptors were taken from an adult woman who had mild COVID-19 (a few samples of this study predate the infection). Cell type and time point are not known. Each CDR3 is given with its conserved first and last residue. A D gene is named only where the DNA matches it firmly. Clone size is stated in some rows and not others, as once, few, many or a class when expanded.

d_gene | abundance | j_gene | v_gene | len | CDR3nt | CDR3aa
TRBD1 | . | TRBJ1-1 | TRBV30 | 15 | TGTGCCTGGAGTGACTTGGACAGGACGAACACTGAAGCTTTCTTT | CAWSDLDRTNTEAFF
TRBD1 | . | TRBJ1-3 | TRBV3-1 | 16 | TGTGCCAGCAGCCATATGACAGGGGGATTAGGAAACACCATATATTTT | CASSHMTGGLGNTIYF
. | few | TRBJ2-5 | TRBV9 | 13 | TGTGCCAGCAGCGTAGATCTAGCCCGGGACCAGTACTTC | CASSVDLARDQYF
. | few | TRBJ2-1 | TRBV5-1 | 14 | TGCGCCAGCAGCTCCATCGCGGGGTACAATGAGCAGTTCTTC | CASSSIAGYNEQFF
. | . | TRBJ2-3 | TRBV6-5 | 15 | TGTGCCAGCAGTCCATCCAATCGACAGACAGATACGCAGTATTTT | CASSPSNRQTDTQYF
. | once | TRBJ2-2 | TRBV7-2 | 14 | TGTGCCAGCAGCGGAGTCGGACAGATCGGGGAGCTGTTTTTT | CASSGVGQIGELFF
TRBD2 | many | TRBJ2-1 | TRBV6-6 | 14 | TGTGCCAGCAGTTACGTCGGGAGGGCCCCTGAGCAGTTCTTC | CASSYVGRAPEQFF
. | few | TRBJ1-1 | TRBV6-5 | 14 | TGTGCCAGCAGTTACTCCGGATCCCACACTGAAGCTTTCTTT | CASSYSGSHTEAFF
TRBD1 | . | TRBJ2-3 | TRBV12-3/TRBV12-4 | 13 | TGTGCCAGCAGGAAGACAGGGTCGGATACGCAGTATTTT | CASRKTGSDTQYF
TRBD1 | few | TRBJ2-7 | TRBV9 | 15 | TGTGCCAGCAGTAAAACCGGGACAGCCTCCTACGAGCAGTACTTC | CASSKTGTASYEQYF
. | . | TRBJ1-2 | TRBV9 | 15 | TGTGCCAGCAGCGGAGGACGGAGTACGCTTCGCGGCTACACCTTC | CASSGGRSTLRGYTF
. | . | TRBJ2-1 | TRBV29-1 | 10 | TGCAGCGTTGTCTCGTGGACGCAGTTCTTC | CSVVSWTQFF
. | few | TRBJ1-1 | TRBV20-1 | 14 | TGCAGTGCTAGAGGCCGGGGGGCGAACACTGAAGCTTTCTTT | CSARGRGANTEAFF
. | few | TRBJ2-7 | TRBV29-1 | 13 | TGCAGCGTTGAAGTTCAAGGGGGTTACGAGCAGTACTTC | CSVEVQGGYEQYF
TRBD2 | . | TRBJ2-7 | TRBV6-1 | 17 | TGTGCCAGCAGAATGGGATCTAGCGGTATTAGCTCCTACGAGCAGTACTTC | CASRMGSSGISSYEQYF
TRBD2 | . | TRBJ2-3 | TRBV4-1 | 16 | TGCGCCAGCAGCCAAGAACTGGCGGGGGGGCGATATACGCAGTATTTT | CASSQELAGGRYTQYF
. | few | TRBJ2-2 | TRBV5-5 | 16 | TGTGCCAGCAGCTTTTACGGGGCTTCGAACACCGGGGAGCTGTTTTTT | CASSFYGASNTGELFF
TRBD1 | . | TRBJ2-3 | TRBV5-1 | 16 | TGCGCCAGCAGTCAAATGGACAGGGGGAGGACAGATACGCAGTATTTT | CASSQMDRGRTDTQYF
. | . | TRBJ1-5 | TRBV7-2 | 13 | TGTGCCAGCAGCTTGGTGGAGAATCAGCCCCAGCATTTT | CASSLVENQPQHF
TRBD2 | many | TRBJ2-3 | TRBV27 | 15 | TGTGCCACCGCACTAGCGGGGAGAAAAACAGATACGCAGTATTTT | CATALAGRKTDTQYF
. | few | TRBJ1-2 | TRBV20-1 | 13 | TGCAGTGCTGGTAGACAGGCCTTCTATGGCTACACCTTC | CSAGRQAFYGYTF
. | . | TRBJ1-1 | TRBV29-1 | 14 | TGCAGCGTTGAGACCGGGGGCGGGAGGACTGAAGCTTTCTTT | CSVETGGGRTEAFF
. | . | TRBJ2-1 | TRBV5-1 | 15 | TGCGCCAGCAGGTATTGGGCTGGAGGCTACAATGAGCAGTTCTTC | CASRYWAGGYNEQFF
TRBD1 | . | TRBJ1-2 | TRBV7-9 | 15 | TGTGCCAGCAGCGCCGGACAGGGGGTTGTCTATGGCTACACCTTC | CASSAGQGVVYGYTF
TRBD1 | . | TRBJ2-7 | TRBV18 | 15 | TGTGCCAGCTCACCTCCCGGGACAGGGTCGGCCGAGCAGTACTTC | CASSPPGTGSAEQYF
TRBD1 | . | TRBJ1-1 | TRBV19 | 13 | TGTGCCAGTAAGGGACAGGGAACCACTGAAGCTTTCTTT | CASKGQGTTEAFF
. | . | TRBJ1-1 | TRBV7-9 | 14 | TGTGCCAGCAGCCCCAGGGAGGAAACTCTAGAAGCTTTCTTT | CASSPREETLEAFF
TRBD1 | many | TRBJ2-1 | TRBV24-1 | 16 | TGTGCCACCAGTGATTTGGGGACAGGGGGTTACAATGAGCAGTTCTTC | CATSDLGTGGYNEQFF
TRBD2 | . | TRBJ2-3 | TRBV12-5 | 13 | TGTGCTAGTATGAGCGGGGGGGCAGATACGCAGTATTTT | CASMSGGADTQYF
TRBD1 | few | TRBJ2-3 | TRBV4-2 | 17 | TGTGCCAGCAGCCAGCCTTCTCCCGGGACAGTCACAGATACGCAGTATTTT | CASSQPSPGTVTDTQYF
TRBD2 | . | TRBJ2-7 | TRBV5-1 | 16 | TGCGCCAGCAGCCCGGGACTAGCGCGTAGCCACTACGAGCAGTACTTC | CASSPGLARSHYEQYF
TRBD1 | few | TRBJ2-1 | TRBV12-3/TRBV12-4 | 14 | TGTGCCAGCAGTACGGGACAGCCAAACAATGAGCAGTTCTTC | CASSTGQPNNEQFF
. | many | TRBJ1-5 | TRBV5-5 | 16 | TGTGCCAGCAGCTTGGACCCTAAACTTAGCAATCAGCCCCAGCATTTT | CASSLDPKLSNQPQHF
. | few | TRBJ2-7 | TRBV18 | 17 | TGTGCCAGCTCACCCATACAGATTCTGGCCCGCTCCTACGAGCAGTACTTC | CASSPIQILARSYEQYF
. | few | TRBJ1-5 | TRBV12-3/TRBV12-4 | 15 | TGTGCCAGCAGTTTGTTACCCACGTTAGATCAGCCCCAGCATTTT | CASSLLPTLDQPQHF
. | once | TRBJ1-5 | TRBV24-1 | 13 | TGTGCCACCAGTGATTTAAAAGGGCAGCCCCAGCATTTT | CATSDLKGQPQHF
TRBD2 | . | TRBJ2-3 | TRBV5-1 | 16 | TGCGCCGGCAGCCCGGGGGGACGTCAAAGCACAGATACGCAGTATTTT | CAGSPGGRQSTDTQYF
TRBD1 | . | TRBJ1-3 | TRBV27 | 16 | TGTGCCAGCAGGGGGGGGACAGGGATCGCCCGAAACACCATATATTTT | CASRGGTGIARNTIYF
TRBD2 | few | TRBJ2-5 | TRBV7-7 | 15 | TGTGCTAGCAGCTTAACGGCGGGGGTAGGAGAGACCCAGTACTTC | CASSLTAGVGETQYF
. | . | TRBJ1-5 | TRBV27 | 13 | TGTGCCAGCAGCTCAGGGTCCACGGTCCCCCAGCATTTT | CASSSGSTVPQHF
TRBD1 | . | TRBJ1-6 | TRBV7-9 | 16 | TGTGCCAGCAGCACAGACAGGGGCCTCTATAATTCACCCCTCCACTTT | CASSTDRGLYNSPLHF
TRBD2 | . | TRBJ2-2 | TRBV4-2 | 17 | TGTGCCAGCAGCCAAGCCGCGGGGGGTGGGGACACCGGGGAGCTGTTTTTT | CASSQAAGGGDTGELFF
. | many | TRBJ1-5 | TRBV7-2 | 13 | TGTGCCAGCAGCTTAGCGGATCATCAGCCCCAGCATTTT | CASSLADHQPQHF
TRBD1 | . | TRBJ2-7 | TRBV12-3/TRBV12-4 | 15 | TGTGCCAGCAGTTTTAACCCACAGGGGCCCTACGAGCAGTACTTC | CASSFNPQGPYEQYF
. | . | TRBJ1-1 | TRBV5-1 | 16 | TGCGCCAGCAGCTTAGTCTCAGGGCTCATGAACACTGAAGCTTTCTTT | CASSLVSGLMNTEAFF